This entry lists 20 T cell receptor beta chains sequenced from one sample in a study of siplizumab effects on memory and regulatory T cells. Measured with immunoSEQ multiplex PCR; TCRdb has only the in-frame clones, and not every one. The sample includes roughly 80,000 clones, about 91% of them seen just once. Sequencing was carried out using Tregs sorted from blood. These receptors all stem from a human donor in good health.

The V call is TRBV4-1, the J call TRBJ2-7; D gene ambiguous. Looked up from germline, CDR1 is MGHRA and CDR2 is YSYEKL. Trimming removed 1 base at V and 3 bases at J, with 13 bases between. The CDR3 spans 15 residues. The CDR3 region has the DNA TGCGCCAGCAGCCAAGGGCCCCCGGCAGGCTACGAGCAGTACTTC. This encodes CASSQGPPAGYEQYF.

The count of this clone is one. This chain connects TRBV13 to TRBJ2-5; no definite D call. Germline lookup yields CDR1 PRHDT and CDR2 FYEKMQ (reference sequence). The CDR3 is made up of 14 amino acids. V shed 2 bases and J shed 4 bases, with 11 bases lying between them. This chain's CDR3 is CASSLYHPAETQYF. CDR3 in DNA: TGTGCCAGCAGCTTATACCACCCGGCAGAGACCCAGTACTTC.

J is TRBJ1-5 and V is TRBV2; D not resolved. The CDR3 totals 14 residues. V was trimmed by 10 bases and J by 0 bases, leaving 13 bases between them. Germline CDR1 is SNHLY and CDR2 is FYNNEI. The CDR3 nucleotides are TGTGCCACCAACGGACCGAATAGCAATCAGCCCCAGCATTTT. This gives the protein CATNGPNSNQPQHF.

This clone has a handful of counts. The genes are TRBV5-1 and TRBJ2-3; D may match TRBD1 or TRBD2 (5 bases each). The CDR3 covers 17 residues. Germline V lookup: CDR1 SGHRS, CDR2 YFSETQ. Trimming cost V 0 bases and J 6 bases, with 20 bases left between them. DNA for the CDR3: TGCGCCAGCAGCTTGGCGGTGACAGCCGGGGTTGGGGATACGCAGTATTTT. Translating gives CASSLAVTAGVGDTQYF.

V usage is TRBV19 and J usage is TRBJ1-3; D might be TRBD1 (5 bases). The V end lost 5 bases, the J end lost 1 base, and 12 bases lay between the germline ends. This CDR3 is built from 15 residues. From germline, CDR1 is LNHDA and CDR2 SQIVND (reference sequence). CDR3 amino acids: CASSLEAGSGNTIYF. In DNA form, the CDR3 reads TGTGCCAGTAGTCTTGAGGCAGGGTCTGGAAACACCATATATTTT.

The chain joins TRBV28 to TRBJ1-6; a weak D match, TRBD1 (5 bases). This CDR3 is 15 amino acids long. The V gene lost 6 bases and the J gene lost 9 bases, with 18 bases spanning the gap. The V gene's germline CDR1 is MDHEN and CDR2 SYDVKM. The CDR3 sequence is CASRPHDRAASPLHF. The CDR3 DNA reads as TGTGCCAGCAGGCCGCATGACAGAGCAGCTTCACCCCTCCACTTT. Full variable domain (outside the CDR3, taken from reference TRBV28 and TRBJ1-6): DVKVTQSSRYLVKRTGEKVFLECVQDMDHENMFWYRQDPGLGLRLIYFSYDVKMKEKGDIPEGYSVSREKKERFSLILESASTNQTSMYLCASRPHDRAASPLHFGNGTRLTVT.

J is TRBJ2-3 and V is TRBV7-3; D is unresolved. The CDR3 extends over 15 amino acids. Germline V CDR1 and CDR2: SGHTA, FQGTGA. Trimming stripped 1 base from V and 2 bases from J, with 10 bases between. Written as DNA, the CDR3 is TGTGCCAGCAGCTTAATGGTCTACTCCACAGATACGCAGTATTTT. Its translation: CASSLMVYSTDTQYF.

As DNA, the CDR3 is TGCGCCAGCAGCCCCGGTCGGGGGGCGCGATCCTACAATGAGCAGTTCTTC. It translates to CASSPGRGARSYNEQFF. This rearrangement joins TRBV5-1 to TRBJ2-1; maybe TRBD2 (7 bases). V was shortened by 4 bases and J by 1 base, with 18 bases between the two germline ends. Germline CDR1 and CDR2: SGHRS and YFSETQ. The CDR3 contains 17 residues.

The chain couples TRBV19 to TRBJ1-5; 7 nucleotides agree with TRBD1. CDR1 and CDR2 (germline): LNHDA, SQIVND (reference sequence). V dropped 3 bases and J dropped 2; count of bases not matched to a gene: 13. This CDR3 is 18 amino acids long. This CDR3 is CASSMLDSGQFGNQPQHF. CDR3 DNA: TGTGCCAGTAGTATGTTAGACTCGGGACAGTTTGGCAATCAGCCCCAGCATTTT.

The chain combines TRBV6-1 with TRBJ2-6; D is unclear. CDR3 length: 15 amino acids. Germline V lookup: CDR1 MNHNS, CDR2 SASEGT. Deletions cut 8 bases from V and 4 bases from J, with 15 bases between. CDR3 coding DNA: TGTGCCAGCCTTTTTTTGGCTCGAGGGGCCAACGTCCTGACTTTC. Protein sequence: CASLFLARGANVLTF.

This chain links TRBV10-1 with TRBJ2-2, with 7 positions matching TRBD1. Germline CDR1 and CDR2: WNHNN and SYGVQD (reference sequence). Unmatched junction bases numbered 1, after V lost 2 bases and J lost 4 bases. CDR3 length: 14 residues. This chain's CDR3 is CASSEGTATGELFF. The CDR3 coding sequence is TGCGCCAGCAGTGAGGGGACAGCCACCGGGGAGCTGTTTTTT.

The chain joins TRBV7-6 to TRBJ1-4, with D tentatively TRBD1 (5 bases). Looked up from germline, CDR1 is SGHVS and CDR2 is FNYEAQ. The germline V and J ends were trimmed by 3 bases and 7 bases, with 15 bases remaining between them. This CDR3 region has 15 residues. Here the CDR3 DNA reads TGTGCCAGCAGCTTTGCGTCAGGGAAGGCTGAAAAACTGTTTTTT. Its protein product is CASSFASGKAEKLFF.

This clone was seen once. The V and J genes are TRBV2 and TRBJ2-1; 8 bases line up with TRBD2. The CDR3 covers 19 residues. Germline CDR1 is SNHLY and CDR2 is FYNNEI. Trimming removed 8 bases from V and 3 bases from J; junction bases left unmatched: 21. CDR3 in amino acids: CASRAGVDRGLVSYNEQFF. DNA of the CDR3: TGTGCCAGCCGAGCGGGGGTGGATCGAGGTTTGGTTAGCTACAATGAGCAGTTCTTC.

The CDR3 loop is CASSSDRGEYSPLHF. CDR3 nucleotide sequence: TGTGCCAGCAGTTCGGACAGGGGTGAGTATTCACCCCTCCACTTT. The chain joins TRBV27 to TRBJ1-6, with 9 nucleotides matching TRBD1. The CDR3 sequence is 15 residues long. J gave up 8 bases and V 4 bases, and 6 bases lay outside the gene matches. Germline V gene data show CDR1 as MNHEY and CDR2 as SMNVEV (reference sequence).

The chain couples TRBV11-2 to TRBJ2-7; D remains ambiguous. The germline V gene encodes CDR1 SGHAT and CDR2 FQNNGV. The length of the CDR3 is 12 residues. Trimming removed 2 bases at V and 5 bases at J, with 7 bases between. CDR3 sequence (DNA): TGTGCCAGCAGCTTATCAGTCCACGAGCAGTACTTC. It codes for CASSLSVHEQYF.

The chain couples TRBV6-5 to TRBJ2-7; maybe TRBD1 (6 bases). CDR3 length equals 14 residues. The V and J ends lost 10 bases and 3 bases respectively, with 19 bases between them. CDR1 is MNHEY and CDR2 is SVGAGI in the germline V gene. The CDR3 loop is CATNRDPRGYEQYF. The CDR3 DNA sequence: TGTGCCACTAACAGGGACCCCAGGGGCTACGAGCAGTACTTC.

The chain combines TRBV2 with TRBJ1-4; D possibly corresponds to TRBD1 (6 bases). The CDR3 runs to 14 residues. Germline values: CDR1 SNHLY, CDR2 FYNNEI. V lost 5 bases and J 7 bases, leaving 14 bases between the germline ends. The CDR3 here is CASSSVTRGEKLFF. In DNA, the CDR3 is TGTGCCAGCAGTTCGGTCACCAGGGGTGAAAAACTGTTTTTT.

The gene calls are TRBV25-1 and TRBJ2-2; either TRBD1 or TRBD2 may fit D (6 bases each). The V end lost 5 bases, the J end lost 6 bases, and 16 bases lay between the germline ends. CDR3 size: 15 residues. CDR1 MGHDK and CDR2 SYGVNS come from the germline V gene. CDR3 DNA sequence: TGTGCCAGCAGTTCCCTCGAAGGGGGGCCCGGGGAGCTGTTTTTT. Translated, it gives CASSSLEGGPGELFF.

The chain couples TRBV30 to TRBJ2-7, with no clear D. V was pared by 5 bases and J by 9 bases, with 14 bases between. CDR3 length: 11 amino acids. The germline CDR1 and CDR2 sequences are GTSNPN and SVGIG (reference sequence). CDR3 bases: TGTGCCTGGGACCTTGCCGCGGTGCAGTACTTC. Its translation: CAWDLAAVQYF.

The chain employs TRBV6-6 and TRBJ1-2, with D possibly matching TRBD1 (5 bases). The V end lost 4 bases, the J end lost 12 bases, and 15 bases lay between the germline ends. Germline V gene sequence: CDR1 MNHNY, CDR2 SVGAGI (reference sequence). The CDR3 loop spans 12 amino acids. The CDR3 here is CASSSGTKVDTF. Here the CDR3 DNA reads TGTGCCAGCAGTTCCGGGACGAAGGTGGACACCTTC.